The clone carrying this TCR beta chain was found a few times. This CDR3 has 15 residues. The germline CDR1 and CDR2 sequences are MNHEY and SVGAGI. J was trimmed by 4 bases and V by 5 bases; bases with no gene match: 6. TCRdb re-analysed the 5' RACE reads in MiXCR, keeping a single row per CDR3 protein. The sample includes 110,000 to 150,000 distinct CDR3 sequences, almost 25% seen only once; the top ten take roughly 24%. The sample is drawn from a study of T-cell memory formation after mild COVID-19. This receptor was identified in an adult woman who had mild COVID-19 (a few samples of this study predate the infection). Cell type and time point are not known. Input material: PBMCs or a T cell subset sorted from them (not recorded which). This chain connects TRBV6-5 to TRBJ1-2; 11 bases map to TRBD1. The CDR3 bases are TGTGCCAGCAGTGCGGGGACAGGGGGACGCTATGGCTACACCTTC. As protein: CASSAGTGGRYGYTF.